Included here is one T cell receptor beta chain sequence, with context. No antigen is known for it. No base qualities exist here, and no much larger clone lies one base off it. The sample is drawn from a study of blood T cell repertoires in COVID-19 (dated by TCRdb to between 2020 and 2021). About the investigation overall: Collaborator samples came from the United States, Italy and Spain and covered acute and convalescent phases of COVID-19. Subjects who had been exposed to COVID-19, were actively infected with it, or had recovered from it provided the deeply sampled blood TCRbeta repertoires that made up the dataset. Where available, HLA class I and class II types were obtained from metadata supplied by the sample provider rather than from assay-based typing. The prospective study material was composed of cDNA or gDNA derived from T cells, B-cell-depleted T cells, or PBMCs. Samples came from the ongoing ImmuneRACE study (first 160 participants) plus 1,254 subjects from 6 global collaborators. A de-identified subject ID, COVID-19 status, age in years and sex were almost always included in the sample metadata. The repertoires were released in a freely available public database intended as a resource for research on the immune response to SARS-CoV-2. What the study reported, not specific to this receptor: The amount of clinical and demographic metadata varied by source and participant and was provided uncurated.

TCRbeta CDR3 regions were amplified from genomic DNA using the immunoSEQ Assay, a bias-controlled multiplex PCR. The authors' analysis ran thus. The number of nucleated cells in each sample was estimated from the amplification of reference gene primers within the assay. To quantify the absolute abundance of each unique TCRbeta CDR3 rearrangement, sequence reads were collapsed and filtered. For each sample, productive Simpson clonality was calculated by taking the square root of Simpson's diversity index across productive rearrangements. Imported from immuneACCESS, the table was reduced by TCRdb to in-frame sequences with V and J called. These copies leave out some clones; in studies compared against another copy, an unresolved V gene accounts for under half, and the cause of the remainder is not known. D and trimming were read from the DNA, whereas the V and J calls and clone size are those reported in that table. The sample table contains 100,000 to 150,000 clones; only one count was recorded for about three quarters of them. The top ten constitute approximately 5.6% of the sample.

The germline V gene sets CDR1 to MNHEY and CDR2 to SVGAGI. From the cysteine through the phenylalanine, the CDR3 covers 13 amino acids. The retained sequence is limited to the CDR3, 39 bases, with the frame set at the first base. V is cut back by 4 bases and J by 4 bases, with 3 bases in the junction unmatched. Whole blood was collected in K2EDTA tubes by collaborating institutions according to the institutions' own protocols. Collaborator samples were shipped for TCRbeta analysis as frozen whole blood, isolated PBMCs, or DNA extracted from either sample type. The chain is made from TRBV6-5 and TRBJ2-7, with 8 middle bases fitting TRBD2. This TCR was sampled from a man between 70 and 80 years old with acute or convalescent COVID-19. Sequencing was done on a sample of peripheral blood. The DNA sequence is TGTGCCAGCAGTTGGACTAGCAGTTACGAGCAGTACTTC. It specifies CASSWTSSYEQYF.